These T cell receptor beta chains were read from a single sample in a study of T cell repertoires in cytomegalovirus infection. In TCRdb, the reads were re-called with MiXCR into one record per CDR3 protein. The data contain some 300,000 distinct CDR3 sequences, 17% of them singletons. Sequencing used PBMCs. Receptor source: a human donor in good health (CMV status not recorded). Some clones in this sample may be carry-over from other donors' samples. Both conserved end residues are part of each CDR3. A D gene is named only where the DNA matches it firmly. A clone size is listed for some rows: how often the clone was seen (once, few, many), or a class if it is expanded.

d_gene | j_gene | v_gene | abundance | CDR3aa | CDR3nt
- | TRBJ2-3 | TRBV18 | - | CASSPGDLFTDTQYF | TGTGCCAGCTCACCAGGGGACTTGTTCACAGATACGCAGTATTTT
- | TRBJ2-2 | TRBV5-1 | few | CASSYNQGFGRELFF | TGCGCCAGCAGTTACAACCAGGGATTCGGCCGGGAGCTGTTTTTT
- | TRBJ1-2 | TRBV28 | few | CATPGDYGYTF | TGTGCCACCCCGGGGGACTATGGCTACACCTTC
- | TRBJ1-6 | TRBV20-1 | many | CSARLSWDSPLHF | TGCAGTGCTAGGTTGTCCTGGGATTCACCCCTCCACTTT
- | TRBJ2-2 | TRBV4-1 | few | CASSQVRGADTGELFF | TGCGCCAGCAGCCAAGTACGGGGTGCTGACACCGGGGAGCTGTTTTTT
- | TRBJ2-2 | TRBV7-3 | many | CASSLTNEAGELFF | TGTGCCAGCAGCTTAACGAACGAGGCCGGGGAGCTGTTTTTT
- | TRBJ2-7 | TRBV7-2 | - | CASSLAGQSQQYF | TGTGCCAGCAGCTTAGCCGGCCAGAGTCAGCAGTACTTC
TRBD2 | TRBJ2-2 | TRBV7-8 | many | CASSMRGTSGGDTGELFF | TGTGCCAGCAGCATGCGAGGGACTAGCGGGGGGGACACCGGGGAGCTGTTTTTT
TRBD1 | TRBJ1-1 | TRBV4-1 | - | CASSQEGRGTGSNTEAFF | TGCGCCAGCAGCCAAGAGGGCCGCGGGACAGGGAGTAACACTGAAGCTTTCTTT
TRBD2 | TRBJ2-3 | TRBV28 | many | CASSTTSGGAADTQYF | TGTGCCAGCAGTACGACTAGCGGGGGGGCGGCAGATACGCAGTATTTT
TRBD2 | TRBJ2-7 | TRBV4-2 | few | CASSQDSPSGGPTSLYEQYF | TGTGCCAGCAGCCAAGATTCGCCCAGCGGGGGCCCTACTAGTCTCTACGAGCAGTACTTC
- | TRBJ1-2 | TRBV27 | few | CASSLSPGHSRLGYTF | TGTGCCAGCAGTTTATCGCCGGGACACTCCAGACTGGGCTACACCTTC
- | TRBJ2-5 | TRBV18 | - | CASSADSTQYF | TGTGCCAGCTCCGCCGACAGCACCCAGTACTTC
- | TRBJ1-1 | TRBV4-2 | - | CASSQERVGAGGGTEAFF | TGTGCCAGCAGCCAAGAAAGGGTGGGCGCCGGGGGAGGGACTGAAGCTTTCTTT
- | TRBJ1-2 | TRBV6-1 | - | CASSEQTGVRNIYGYTF | TGTGCCAGCAGTGAGCAGACAGGCGTAAGAAATATCTATGGCTACACCTTC
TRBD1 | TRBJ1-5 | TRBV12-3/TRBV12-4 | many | CASSLHGTASNQPQHF | TGTGCCAGCAGTTTGCACGGGACAGCTAGCAATCAGCCCCAGCATTTT
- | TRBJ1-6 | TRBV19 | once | CATRSGQVNSPLHF | TGTGCCACCAGGAGTGGGCAGGTGAATTCACCCCTCCACTTT
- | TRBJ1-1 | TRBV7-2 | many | CASSFEQGAIEAFF | TGTGCCAGCAGCTTTGAACAGGGAGCTATTGAAGCTTTCTTT
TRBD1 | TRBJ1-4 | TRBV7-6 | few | CASSPLGTGGDEKLFF | TGTGCCAGCAGCCCATTGGGGACAGGGGGCGATGAAAAACTGTTTTTT
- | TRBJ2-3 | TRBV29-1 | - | CSVVIKGSDTQYF | TGCAGCGTTGTGATCAAGGGCTCCGATACGCAGTATTTT
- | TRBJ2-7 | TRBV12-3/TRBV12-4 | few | CASSRVGSGTSEYF | -
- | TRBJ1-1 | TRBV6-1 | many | CASSLGRWMNTEAFF | TGTGCCAGCAGTCTCGGACGCTGGATGAACACTGAAGCTTTCTTT
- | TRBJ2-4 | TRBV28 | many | CASSSPRDIVAKNIQYF | TGTGCCAGCAGTTCTCCTCGGGACATCGTAGCCAAAAACATTCAGTACTTC
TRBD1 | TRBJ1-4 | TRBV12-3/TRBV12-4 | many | CASSFEGAREKLFF | TGTGCCAGCAGTTTTGAGGGGGCGCGGGAAAAACTGTTTTTT
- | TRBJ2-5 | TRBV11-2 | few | CASRKGQAYQETQYF | TGTGCCAGCAGAAAGGGGCAGGCCTACCAAGAGACCCAGTACTTC
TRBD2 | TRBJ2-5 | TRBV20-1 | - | CSATTSGGPETQYF | TGCAGTGCTACGACTAGCGGGGGGCCAGAGACCCAGTACTTC
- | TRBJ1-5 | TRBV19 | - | CASRLTFNQPQHF | TGTGCCAGTAGGCTCACCTTTAATCAGCCCCAGCATTTT
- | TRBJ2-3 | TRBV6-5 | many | CASSYSGLTTSTDTQYF | TGTGCCAGCAGTTACTCGGGCCTGACTACGAGCACAGATACGCAGTATTTT
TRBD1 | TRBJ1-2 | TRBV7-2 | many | CASSLGGQPTYGYTF | TGTGCCAGCAGCTTAGGGGGACAGCCGACTTATGGCTACACCTTC
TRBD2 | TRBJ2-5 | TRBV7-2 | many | CASSPGLAGRRGTQYF | TGTGCCAGCAGCCCGGGACTAGCGGGGAGACGGGGGACCCAGTACTTC
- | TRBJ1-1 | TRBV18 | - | CASSRPGRGFGTEAFF | TGTGCCAGCTCTCGCCCTGGGCGGGGATTCGGCACTGAAGCTTTCTTT
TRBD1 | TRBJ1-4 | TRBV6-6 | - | CASSRTGRLSEKLFF | TGTGCCAGCAGCCGGACAGGCCGATTGAGTGAAAAACTGTTTTTT
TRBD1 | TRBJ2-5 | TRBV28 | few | CASSPGTDQETQYF | TGTGCCAGCAGCCCCGGGACAGATCAAGAGACCCAGTACTTC
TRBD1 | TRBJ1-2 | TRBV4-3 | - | CASSQGTGLTYGYTF | TGCGCCAGCAGCCAAGGGACAGGCTTAACCTATGGCTACACCTTC
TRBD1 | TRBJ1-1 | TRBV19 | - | CASSTQGAHRVNTEAFF | TGTGCCAGTAGTACCCAGGGGGCCCACCGAGTGAACACTGAAGCTTTCTTT
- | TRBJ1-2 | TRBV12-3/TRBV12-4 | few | CASSLIPNGYTF | TGTGCCAGCAGCCTAATACCCAATGGCTACACCTTC
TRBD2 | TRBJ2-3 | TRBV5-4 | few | CASSSRGGTDTQYF | TGTGCCAGCAGCTCCCGGGGGGGCACAGATACGCAGTATTTT
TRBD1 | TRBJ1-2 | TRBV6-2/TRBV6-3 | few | CASSTRGQQGIYGYTF | TGTGCCAGCAGTACCCGCGGCCAACAGGGGATCTATGGCTACACCTTC
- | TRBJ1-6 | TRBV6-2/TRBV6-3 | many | CASSYSVSQNSPLHF | TGTGCCAGCAGTTACTCGGTCAGTCAGAATTCACCCCTCCACTTT
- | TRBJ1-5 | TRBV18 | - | CASSPRDSRGEPQHF | TGTGCCAGCTCACCACGGGACTCAAGGGGAGAGCCCCAGCATTTT
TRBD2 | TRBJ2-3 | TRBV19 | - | CASSEMLLAGGVTDTQYF | TGTGCCAGTAGTGAAATGCTACTAGCGGGCGGGGTGACAGATACGCAGTATTTT
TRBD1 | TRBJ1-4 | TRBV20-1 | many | CSAQTGERSSEKLFF | TGCAGTGCCCAGACAGGGGAGCGGAGTAGTGAAAAACTGTTTTTT
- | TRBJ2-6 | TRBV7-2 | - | CASSVVPLTVTSGANVLTF | TGTGCCAGCAGTGTAGTCCCCCTGACAGTGACCTCTGGGGCCAACGTCCTGACTTTC
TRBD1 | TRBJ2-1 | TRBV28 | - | CASTSGQGPYNEQFF | TGTGCCAGCACAAGCGGACAGGGACCCTACAATGAGCAGTTCTTC
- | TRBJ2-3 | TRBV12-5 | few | CASGIGITDTQYF | TGTGCTAGTGGGATTGGAATCACAGATACGCAGTATTTT
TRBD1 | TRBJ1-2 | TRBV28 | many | CASRLGGTGSSYGYTF | TGTGCCAGCAGGCTGGGGGGGACAGGAAGTTCCTATGGCTACACCTTC
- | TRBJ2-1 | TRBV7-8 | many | CASSLAGRQSNEQFF | TGTGCCAGCAGCTTAGCTGGGAGACAGTCGAATGAGCAGTTCTTC
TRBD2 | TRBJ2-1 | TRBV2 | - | CASALSGANYNEQFF | TGTGCCAGCGCTCTTAGCGGGGCAAACTACAATGAGCAGTTCTTC
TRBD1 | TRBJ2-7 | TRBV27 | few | CASRGQGEIYEQYF | TGTGCCAGCAGGGGACAGGGGGAAATCTACGAGCAGTACTTC
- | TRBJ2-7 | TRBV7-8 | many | CASSLGPGYEQYF | TGTGCCAGCAGCTTAGGACCGGGGTACGAGCAGTACTTC
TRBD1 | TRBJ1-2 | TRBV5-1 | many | CASSFGQGALHAGYTF | TGCGCCAGCAGCTTCGGGCAGGGGGCTCTTCATGCCGGCTACACCTTC